The rows below give T cell receptor beta chains drawn from one sample of a study of blood T cell repertoires in COVID-19. The protocol was immunoSEQ multiplex PCR, while the TCRdb copy is restricted to in-frame clones and leaves out a portion. The sample carries 200,000 to 250,000 clones, 82% recorded once. The sample consisted of peripheral blood. The receptors stem from a woman in her 70s with COVID-19, enrolled during active disease. CDR3s leave out the opening cysteine and the closing phenylalanine or tryptophan.

v_call | cdr3_aa
TRBV11-3 | ASSSRTSVGEQF
TRBV6-2/TRBV6-3 | ASSSIGTSGNTIY
TRBV7-3 | ASSSTREAYNEQF
TRBV28 | ATTGTAYEQY
TRBV6-1 | ASSEFGTKSNQPQH
TRBV4-3 | ASSQDHGRVGEKLF
TRBV12-3/TRBV12-4 | ASSLQGSSPLH
TRBV28 | ASTHADGGVERDTEAF
TRBV5-8 | ASSIGLAESSYNEQF
TRBV18 | ASSSSDSLNTEAF
TRBV4-2 | ASSQGLAGNNEQF